A single sample gave rise to the 14 T cell receptor beta chains below, sequenced in a study of cytomegalovirus exposure and HLA in healthy donors. Use of 60 Vbeta and 13 Jbeta primers characterized the PCR. Generated by immunoSEQ multiplex PCR, the TCRdb table keeps only in-frame clones and is missing some. Of 35,000 to 40,000 clones in the sample, 70% to 85% were seen once. Sequenced input: PBMCs. The source of these receptors is a man under 40 in good health and CMV-seronegative.

The rearrangement links TRBV5-1 to TRBJ2-7, with D possibly matching TRBD1 (6 bases). CDR3 length equals 18 residues. Trimming took 3 bases from V and 0 from J, leaving 22 bases between them. The germline V gene encodes CDR1 SGHRS and CDR2 YFSETQ. CDR3: CASSSEYSTGMPSYEQYF. The CDR3 nucleotides are TGCGCCAGCAGCTCCGAGTACTCTACAGGGATGCCCTCCTACGAGCAGTACTTC.

J is TRBJ2-1 and V is TRBV9; TRBD2 agrees at 7 bases. Germline assignment: CDR1 SGDLS and CDR2 YYNGEE. This CDR3 is 15 amino acids long. The ends lost 6 bases at V and 3 bases at J; junction bases unmatched: 9. CDR3 sequence: CASTKLALNYNEQFF. The CDR3 nucleotides are TGTGCCAGCACCAAACTAGCGTTGAACTACAATGAGCAGTTCTTC.

This clone was seen a handful of times. The rearrangement uses TRBV4-1 and TRBJ2-7; 7 positions match TRBD2. From germline, CDR1 is MGHRA and CDR2 YSYEKL. Unmatched junction bases numbered 7, after V lost 0 bases and J lost 11 bases. The CDR3 is 13 amino acids. CDR3 DNA: TGCGCCAGCAGCCAAGATGACTACGCGGGAGAGTACTTC. Amino acids: CASSQDDYAGEYF.

The chain joins TRBV7-2 to TRBJ2-1; 7 positions match TRBD2. The junction had 0 bases not matched to a gene; V was cut back by 1 base and J by 6 bases. Germline V lookup: CDR1 SGHTA, CDR2 FQGNSA. The CDR3 sequence is 13 residues long. The CDR3 is CASSLGLANEQFF. CDR3 in DNA: TGTGCCAGCAGCTTAGGACTAGCCAATGAGCAGTTCTTC. Full variable domain (outside the CDR3, taken from reference TRBV7-2 and TRBJ2-1): GAGVSQSPSNKVTEKGKDVELRCDPISGHTALYWYRQSLGQGLEFLIYFQGNSAPDKSGLPSDRFSAERTGGSVSTLTIQRTQQEDSAVYLCASSLGLANEQFFGPGTRLTVL.

J is TRBJ2-5 and V is TRBV14; no reliable D call. The V and J ends lost 4 bases and 5 bases respectively, with 20 bases between them. Germline assignment: CDR1 SGHDN and CDR2 FVKESK. CDR3 length: 16 residues. Here the CDR3 DNA reads TGTGCCAGCAGCCCACTAAATCACCCAACGTCGGAGACCCAGTACTTC. It encodes CASSPLNHPTSETQYF.

V is TRBV4-2 and J is TRBJ2-1; TRBD2 matches at 7 bases. The V gene's germline CDR1 is LGHNA and CDR2 YNFKEQ. This CDR3 is built from 16 residues. V lost 6 bases to trimming and J lost 6 bases; unmatched junction nucleotides: 14. Written as DNA, the CDR3 is TGTGCCAGCAGTGTGGAAGCGGGACCGGCGGGCAATGAGCAGTTCTTC. This encodes CASSVEAGPAGNEQFF.

The V gene is TRBV2, the J gene TRBJ2-5; TRBD1 agrees at 9 bases. This CDR3 is built from 12 residues. CDR1 is SNHLY and CDR2 is FYNNEI in the germline V gene. The trim removed 6 bases at V and 5 bases at J, leaving 1 base unmatched. The CDR3 DNA follows: TGTGCCAGCAGGACAGGGGGGGAGACCCAGTACTTC. This sequence encodes CASRTGGETQYF.

The rearrangement links TRBV10-1 to TRBJ2-2, with 8 bases matching TRBD2. This CDR3 contains 21 residues. Germline V gene lookup returns CDR1 WNHNN and CDR2 SYGVQD (reference sequence). After removal of 2 bases from V and 1 base from J, the junction contained 18 bases not matched to a gene. The CDR3 DNA sequence: TGCGCCAGCAGTGAGCCCCGGGGGGGCGAGTACTTTTTTGGGAACACCGGGGAGCTGTTTTTT. Protein product: CASSEPRGGEYFFGNTGELFF.

The rearrangement joins TRBV15 to TRBJ2-6; 7 bases align to TRBD2. The V gene's germline CDR1 is LNHNV and CDR2 YYDKDF (reference sequence). J was trimmed by 0 bases and V by 1 base; bases with no gene match: 9. The CDR3 length is 19 residues. CDR3 in DNA: TGTGCCACCAGCAGAGCGCCTAGCGGAGTATACTCTGGGGCCAACGTCCTGACTTTC. This gives the protein CATSRAPSGVYSGANVLTF.

This rearrangement joins TRBV7-6 to TRBJ2-7; 7 positions agree with TRBD1. The V gene's germline CDR1 is SGHVS and CDR2 FNYEAQ. The CDR3 has 14 residues. V shed 2 bases, J shed 2 bases, and the junction held 3 bases outside the gene matches. The CDR3 nucleotides are TGTGCCAGCAGCTTAACTGGACAGGCCTACGAGCAGTACTTC. It specifies CASSLTGQAYEQYF. The full variable domain, in which reference TRBV7-6 and TRBJ2-7 provide the parts outside the CDR3, is GAGVSQSPRYKVTKRGQDVALRCDPISGHVSLYWYRQALGQGPEFLTYFNYEAQQDKSGLPNDRFSAERPEGSISTLTIQRTEQRDSAMYRCASSLTGQAYEQYFGPGTRLTVT.

V is TRBV7-6 and J is TRBJ2-3, with D uncertain. The CDR3 consists of 16 residues. V was clipped by 5 bases and J by 2 bases, with 17 bases between them. Germline lookup yields CDR1 SGHVS and CDR2 FNYEAQ. CDR3 residues: CASSLTGFPPTDTQYF. The CDR3 coding sequence is TGTGCCAGCAGCCTGACTGGGTTCCCCCCCACAGATACGCAGTATTTT.

This chain links TRBV5-8 with TRBJ1-2, with 10 bases identical to TRBD1. This CDR3 has 18 residues. Germline assignment: CDR1 SGHTS and CDR2 YDEGEE. V shed 0 bases and J 6 bases; nucleotides not matched to a gene: 14. The CDR3 DNA follows: TGTGCCAGCAGCTTGGCCCTCACCGGGACAGGGGTAGGAGATGGCTACACCTTC. Its protein is CASSLALTGTGVGDGYTF.

This chain uses TRBV19 with TRBJ2-4; the D gene is possibly TRBD1 (6 bases). The CDR3 has 12 residues. Between the trimmed V and J ends, which lost 5 bases and 6 bases, there was a span of 8 bases. CDR1 is LNHDA, CDR2 SQIVND, per germline (reference sequence). For the CDR3, the DNA is TGTGCCAGTAGTCTGGACAGAAACATTCAGTACTTC. This codes for CASSLDRNIQYF.

Turning to this clone: This sample also contains other DNA sequences that code for the same CDR3. V and J are TRBV7-2 and TRBJ2-3; D not certain. Germline V gives CDR1 SGHTA, CDR2 FQGNSA. CDR3 length equals 14 residues. V was shortened by 3 bases and J by 0 bases, with 7 bases between the two germline ends. The CDR3, as DNA: TGTGCCAGCAGCTTCTCCGGGAGCACAGATACGCAGTATTTT. It translates to CASSFSGSTDTQYF.